Following are 8 T cell receptor beta chains from one sample sequenced in a study of OX40 agonist ivuxolimab in advanced cancers. The library was prepared using the immunoSEQ multiplex PCR assay. The clones in this table, taken by TCRdb from immuneACCESS, are in-frame only. Not every clone is retained; where verified, under half of the shortfall comes from an unresolved V gene, and the cause of the rest is unknown. The sample table records around 50,000 clones; 75% to 85% of these occur just once. Of the sample, less than 2% is held by the ten largest clones. Sequenced here: CD4+ or CD8+ T cells sorted from blood, sampled in a trial of the OX40 agonist ivuxolimab. All receptors come from an adult with an advanced solid tumor such as melanoma, head and neck, liver or kidney cancer.

The chain links TRBV18 to TRBJ2-5; TRBD2 is a possible D gene (6 bases). This CDR3 spans 14 amino acids. From germline, CDR1 is KGHSH and CDR2 LQKENI. Trimming cost V 6 bases and J 2 bases, with 13 bases left between them. CDR3 nucleotide sequence: TGTGCCAGCTCGGCCTCGGAGGGACAAGAGACCCAGTACTTC. It translates to CASSASEGQETQYF.

This chain links TRBV15 with TRBJ2-2, with 9 positions matching TRBD2. Per the germline V gene, CDR1 is LNHNV and CDR2 is YYDKDF (reference sequence). Unmatched junction bases numbered 6, after V lost 3 bases and J lost 4 bases. The CDR3 covers 16 residues. CDR3 amino acids: CATSRDLAGLTGELFF. CDR3 nucleotides: TGTGCCACCAGCAGGGACCTAGCGGGACTCACCGGGGAGCTGTTTTTT. The whole variable domain, filled in from reference TRBV15 and TRBJ2-2, reads DAMVIQNPRYQVTQFGKPVTLSCSQTLNHNVMYWYQQKSSQAPKLLFHYYDKDFNNEADTPDNFQSRRPNTSFCFLDIRSPGLGDTAMYLCATSRDLAGLTGELFFGEGSRLTVL.

This clone was found once. The genes are TRBV5-1 and TRBJ2-2; 7 positions agree with TRBD1. V lost 4 bases to trimming and J lost 6 bases; unmatched junction nucleotides: 6. CDR3 length equals 14 residues. Per germline, CDR1 SGHRS and CDR2 YFSETQ. The CDR3 nucleotides are TGCGCCAGCAGCACGACAGGGTATCCCGGGGAGCTGTTTTTT. Amino acids: CASSTTGYPGELFF.

This clone was seen once. The gene calls are TRBV7-3 and TRBJ2-1, with TRBD1 as a possible D gene (7 bases). V shed 5 bases and J shed 0 bases, with 23 bases lying between them. Germline V CDR1 and CDR2: SGHTA, FQGTGA. The CDR3 loop spans 19 amino acids. CDR3 region: CASSRGDRTYIRSYNEQFF. CDR3 coding DNA: TGTGCCAGCAGCCGCGGGGACAGAACTTATATCCGCTCCTACAATGAGCAGTTCTTC.

The rearrangement uses TRBV6-1 and TRBJ1-2; tentative D call: TRBD1 (6 bases). The CDR3 covers 16 residues. Trimming took 0 bases from V and 0 from J, leaving 11 bases between them. Germline CDR1 and CDR2: MNHNS and SASEGT. The CDR3 loop is CASSEAWPGANYGYTF. In DNA form, the CDR3 reads TGTGCCAGCAGTGAAGCGTGGCCAGGGGCTAACTATGGCTACACCTTC.

J is TRBJ2-1 and V is TRBV7-3; D gene uncertain. The CDR3 is 15 residues long. Germline assignment: CDR1 SGHTA and CDR2 FQGTGA. Trimming removed 1 base from V and 5 bases from J, with 12 bases in between. This CDR3 reads CASSLMPRADNEQFF. In DNA, the CDR3 is TGTGCCAGCAGCTTAATGCCTCGCGCCGACAATGAGCAGTTCTTC.

This chain uses TRBV2 with TRBJ1-6, with 8 bases lining up with TRBD1. The V gene's germline CDR1 is SNHLY and CDR2 FYNNEI. J was trimmed by 7 bases and V by 6 bases; bases with no gene match: 5. The CDR3 length is 14 residues. CDR3 bases: TGTGCCAGCAGACGGGGACAGGCCAATTCACCCCTCCACTTT. It codes for CASRRGQANSPLHF.

The chain couples TRBV19 to TRBJ1-5, with a possible D match to TRBD1 (5 bases). Germline V lookup: CDR1 LNHDA, CDR2 SQIVND (reference sequence). V lost 10 bases and J lost 2, with 15 bases in between. The CDR3 is 14 residues long. The CDR3 is CATRTFSGNQPQHF. The CDR3 nucleotides read TGTGCCACTAGGACATTTTCAGGCAATCAGCCCCAGCATTTT.